Below are 5 T cell receptor beta chains sequenced from a single sample in a study of vaccination and CD4 T cells after COVID-19. Cultured CD4+ T cell DNA underwent sequencing with the Oncomine TCR Beta short-read assay. MiXCR, run by TCRdb on the PCR reads, gives a single entry per CDR3 protein. This table has about 10,000 distinct CDR3 sequences, roughly 23% appearing once. Treatment defined: 10-day PBMC culture with coronavirus spike peptide pools or control peptides (ViraFEST assay). Their specific antigens are unknown. The source material was CD4+ T cells from blood, cultured in vitro, sampled before SARS-CoV-2 vaccination. The origin of the receptors is a human donor who received a COVID-19 vaccine.

There are a few counts of this clonotype. The genes are TRBV12-3 or TRBV12-4 and TRBJ1-2; 10 nucleotides line up with TRBD1. Germline trimming cut 5 bases from V and 4 bases from J; bases unmatched to any gene: 7. The CDR3 runs 15 residues. The DNA for the CDR3 is TGTGCCAGCAGTGAGGGGACAGGGGCCATCTATGGCTACACCTTC. Residues: CASSEGTGAIYGYTF.

This clonotype was seen a few times. As DNA, the CDR3 is TGCGCCAGCAGCTTGGGGGGGTGGGGCACTGAAGCTTTCTTT. Translation gives CASSLGGWGTEAFF. V and J are TRBV5-1 and TRBJ1-1, with D possibly being TRBD1 (5 bases). Germline-derived CDR1 and CDR2 are SGHRS and YFSETQ. The V end was cut by 0 bases, the J end by 4 bases, with 10 bases between. This CDR3 region has 14 residues.

This clonotype has more than one count but fewer than ten. The rearrangement joins TRBV5-4 to TRBJ1-6, with a tentative D call TRBD1 (6 bases). V gave up 0 bases and J gave up 9 bases, with 16 bases separating them. In germline, CDR1 is SGHNT, CDR2 YYREEE (reference sequence). The CDR3 totals 16 residues. The CDR3 reads CASSLGVGQGFSPLHF. CDR3 in DNA: TGTGCCAGCAGCTTGGGGGTTGGGCAGGGGTTTTCACCCCTCCACTTT.

The chain links TRBV24-1 to TRBJ2-5; no clear D. CDR1 is KGHDR and CDR2 is SFDVKD in the germline V gene. The germline V and J ends were trimmed by 7 bases and 7 bases, with 12 bases remaining between them. The CDR3 is 12 amino acids. The CDR3 region is CATSLTDGTQYF. CDR3 nucleotide sequence: TGTGCCACCAGCCTAACTGATGGGACCCAGTACTTC.

The V call is TRBV24-1, the J call TRBJ2-3; 7 nucleotides match TRBD2. CDR1 is KGHDR and CDR2 is SFDVKD in the germline V gene. The CDR3 extends over 20 amino acids. V gave up 2 bases and J gave up 2 bases; unmatched junction bases: 18. CDR3 loop: CATSDSETSPGHPLTDTQYF. The CDR3 DNA reads TGTGCCACCAGTGATTCCGAGACTAGCCCCGGTCACCCTCTCACAGATACGCAGTATTTT.